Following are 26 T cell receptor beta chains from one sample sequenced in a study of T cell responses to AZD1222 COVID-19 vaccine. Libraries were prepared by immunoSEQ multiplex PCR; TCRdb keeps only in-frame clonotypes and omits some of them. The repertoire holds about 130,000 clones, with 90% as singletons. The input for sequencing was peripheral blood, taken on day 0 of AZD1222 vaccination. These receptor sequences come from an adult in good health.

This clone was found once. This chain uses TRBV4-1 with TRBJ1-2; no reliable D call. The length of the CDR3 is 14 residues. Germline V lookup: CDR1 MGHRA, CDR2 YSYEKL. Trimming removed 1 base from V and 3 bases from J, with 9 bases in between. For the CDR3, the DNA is TGCGCCAGCAGCCAAGTAGCTGGGGACTATGGCTACACCTTC. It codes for CASSQVAGDYGYTF.

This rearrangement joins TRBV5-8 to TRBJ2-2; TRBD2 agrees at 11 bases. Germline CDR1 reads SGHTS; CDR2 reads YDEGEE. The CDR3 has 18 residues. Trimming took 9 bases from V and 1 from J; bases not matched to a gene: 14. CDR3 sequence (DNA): TGTGCCAACCCTAAAGAACCCGGACTAGCGGGGAACACCGGGGAGCTGTTTTTT. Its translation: CANPKEPGLAGNTGELFF.

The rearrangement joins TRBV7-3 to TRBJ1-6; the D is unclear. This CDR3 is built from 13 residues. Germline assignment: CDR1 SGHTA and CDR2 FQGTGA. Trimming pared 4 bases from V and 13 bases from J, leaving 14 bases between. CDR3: CASSSGRLGPLHF. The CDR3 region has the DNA TGTGCCAGCAGCTCGGGTCGTCTCGGGCCCCTCCACTTT. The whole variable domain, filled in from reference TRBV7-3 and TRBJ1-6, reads GAGVSQTPSNKVTEKGKYVELRCDPISGHTALYWYRQSLGQGPEFLIYFQGTGAADDSGLPNDRFFAVRPEGSVSTLKIQRTERGDSAVYLCASSSGRLGPLHFGNGTRLTVT.

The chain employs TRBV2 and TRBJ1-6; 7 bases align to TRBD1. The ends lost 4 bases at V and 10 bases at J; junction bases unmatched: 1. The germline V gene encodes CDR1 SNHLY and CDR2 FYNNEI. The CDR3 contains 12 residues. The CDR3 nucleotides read TGTGCCAGCAGTGGCAGGGGGTCACCCCTCCACTTT. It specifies CASSGRGSPLHF.

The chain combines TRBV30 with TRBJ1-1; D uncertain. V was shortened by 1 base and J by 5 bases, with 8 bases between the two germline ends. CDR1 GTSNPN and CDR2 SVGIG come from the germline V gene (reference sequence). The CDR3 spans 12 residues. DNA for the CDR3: TGTGCCTGGAGTGCCCAGGCGACTGAAGCTTTCTTT. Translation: CAWSAQATEAFF.

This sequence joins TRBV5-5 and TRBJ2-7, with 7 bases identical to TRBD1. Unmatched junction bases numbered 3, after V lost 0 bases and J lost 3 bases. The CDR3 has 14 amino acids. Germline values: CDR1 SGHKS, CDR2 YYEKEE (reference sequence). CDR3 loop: CASSLDGQDYEQYF. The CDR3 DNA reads TGTGCCAGCAGCTTGGATGGACAGGACTACGAGCAGTACTTC. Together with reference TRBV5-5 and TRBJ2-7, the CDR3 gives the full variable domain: DAGVTQSPTHLIKTRGQQVTLRCSPISGHKSVSWYQQVLGQGPQFIFQYYEKEERGRGNFPDRFSARQFPNYSSELNVNALLLGDSALYLCASSLDGQDYEQYFGPGTRLTVT.

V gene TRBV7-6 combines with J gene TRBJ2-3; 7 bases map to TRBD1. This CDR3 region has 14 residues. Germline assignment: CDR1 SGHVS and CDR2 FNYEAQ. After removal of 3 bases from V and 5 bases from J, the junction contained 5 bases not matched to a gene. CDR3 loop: CASSFTGEQDTQYF. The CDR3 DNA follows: TGTGCCAGCAGCTTCACAGGGGAGCAAGATACGCAGTATTTT. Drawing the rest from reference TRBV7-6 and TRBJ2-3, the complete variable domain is GAGVSQSPRYKVTKRGQDVALRCDPISGHVSLYWYRQALGQGPEFLTYFNYEAQQDKSGLPNDRFSAERPEGSISTLTIQRTEQRDSAMYRCASSFTGEQDTQYFGPGTRLTVL.

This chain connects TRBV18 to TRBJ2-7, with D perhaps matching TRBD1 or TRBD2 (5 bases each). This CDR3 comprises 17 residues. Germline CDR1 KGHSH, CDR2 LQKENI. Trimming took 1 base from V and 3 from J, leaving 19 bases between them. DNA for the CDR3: TGTGCCAGCTCACCACAGCTTTCCCGGGGCGCAAGCTACGAGCAGTACTTC. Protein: CASSPQLSRGASYEQYF.

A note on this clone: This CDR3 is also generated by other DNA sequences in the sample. The CDR3 nucleotides read TGTGCCACCAGTGAAGGTAGCTATGGCTACACCTTC. This codes for CATSEGSYGYTF. The V call is TRBV24-1, the J call TRBJ1-2; D ambiguous. Deletions cut 4 bases from V and 4 bases from J, with 6 bases between. The CDR3 has 12 residues. CDR1 and CDR2 from the germline V gene are KGHDR and SFDVKD.

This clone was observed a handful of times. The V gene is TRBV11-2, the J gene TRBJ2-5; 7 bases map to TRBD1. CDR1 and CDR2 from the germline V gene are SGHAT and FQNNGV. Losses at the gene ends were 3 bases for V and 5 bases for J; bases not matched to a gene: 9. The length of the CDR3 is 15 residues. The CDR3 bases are TGTGCCAGCAGCTTCGTACAGGGGCCGTCGGAGACCCAGTACTTC. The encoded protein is CASSFVQGPSETQYF.

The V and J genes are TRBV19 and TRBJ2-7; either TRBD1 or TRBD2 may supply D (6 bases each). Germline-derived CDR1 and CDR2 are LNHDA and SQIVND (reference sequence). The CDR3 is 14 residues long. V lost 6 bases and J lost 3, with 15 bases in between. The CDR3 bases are TGTGCCAGTAGCACCCTGGAGGGGGGCTACGAGCAGTACTTC. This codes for CASSTLEGGYEQYF.

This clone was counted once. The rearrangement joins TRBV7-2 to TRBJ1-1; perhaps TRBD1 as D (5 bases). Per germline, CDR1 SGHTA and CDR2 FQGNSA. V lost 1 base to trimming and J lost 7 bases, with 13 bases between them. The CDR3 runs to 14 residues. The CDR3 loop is CASSLDGGAGEAFF. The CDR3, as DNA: TGTGCCAGCAGCTTAGACGGGGGAGCGGGTGAAGCTTTCTTT.

CDR3 residues: CASSHMTVNSPLHF. In DNA, the CDR3 is TGTGCCAGCAGCCATATGACAGTGAATTCACCCCTCCACTTT. This chain connects TRBV14 to TRBJ1-6; TRBD1 might be the D (5 bases). The V end lost 3 bases, the J end lost 7 bases, and 10 bases lay between the germline ends. Germline loops: CDR1 SGHDN, CDR2 FVKESK. The CDR3 has 14 amino acids.

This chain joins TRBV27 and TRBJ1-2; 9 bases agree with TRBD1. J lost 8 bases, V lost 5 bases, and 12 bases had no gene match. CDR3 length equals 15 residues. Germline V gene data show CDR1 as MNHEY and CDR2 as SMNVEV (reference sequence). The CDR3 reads CASSISSGTGNGYTF. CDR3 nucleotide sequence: TGTGCCAGCAGTATAAGCTCCGGGACAGGGAACGGCTACACCTTC.

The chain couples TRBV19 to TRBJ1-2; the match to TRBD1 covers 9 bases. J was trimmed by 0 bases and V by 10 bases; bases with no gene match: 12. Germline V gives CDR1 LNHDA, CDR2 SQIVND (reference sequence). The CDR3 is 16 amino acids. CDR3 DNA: TGTGCCACCGCCAGGGACAGGGCAGGAACTAACTATGGCTACACCTTC. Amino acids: CATARDRAGTNYGYTF.

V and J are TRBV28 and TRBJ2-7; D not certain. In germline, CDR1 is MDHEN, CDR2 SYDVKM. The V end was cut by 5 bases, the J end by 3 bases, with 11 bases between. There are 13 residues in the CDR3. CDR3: CASSVQEIYEQYF. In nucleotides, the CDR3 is TGTGCCAGCAGTGTCCAGGAAATCTACGAGCAGTACTTC.

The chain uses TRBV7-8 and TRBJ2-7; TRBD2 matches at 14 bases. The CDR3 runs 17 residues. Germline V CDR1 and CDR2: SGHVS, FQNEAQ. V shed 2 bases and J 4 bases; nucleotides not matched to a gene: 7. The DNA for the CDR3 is TGTGCCAGCAGCTTAAATAGAAGACTAGCGGGGGGGTACGAGCAGTACTTC. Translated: CASSLNRRLAGGYEQYF.

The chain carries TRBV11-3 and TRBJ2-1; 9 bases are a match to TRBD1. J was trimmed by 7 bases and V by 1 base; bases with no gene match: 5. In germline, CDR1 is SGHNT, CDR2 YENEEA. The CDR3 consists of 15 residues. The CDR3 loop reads CASSLGTGDVNEQFF. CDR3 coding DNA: TGTGCCAGCAGCTTAGGGACAGGGGATGTAAATGAGCAGTTCTTC.

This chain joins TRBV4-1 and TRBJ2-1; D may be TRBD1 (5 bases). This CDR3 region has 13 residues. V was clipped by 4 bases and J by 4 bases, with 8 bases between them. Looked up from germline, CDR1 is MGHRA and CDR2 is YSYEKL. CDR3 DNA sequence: TGCGCCAGCAGCCTAGACAGATACAATGAGCAGTTCTTC. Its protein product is CASSLDRYNEQFF.

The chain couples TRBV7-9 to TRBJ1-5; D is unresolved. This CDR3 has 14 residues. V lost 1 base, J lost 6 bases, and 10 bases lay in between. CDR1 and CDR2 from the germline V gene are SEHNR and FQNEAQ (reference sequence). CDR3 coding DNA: TGTGCCAGCAGCTTAGGCGGTGCGGGTCAGCCCCAGCATTTT. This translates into CASSLGGAGQPQHF.

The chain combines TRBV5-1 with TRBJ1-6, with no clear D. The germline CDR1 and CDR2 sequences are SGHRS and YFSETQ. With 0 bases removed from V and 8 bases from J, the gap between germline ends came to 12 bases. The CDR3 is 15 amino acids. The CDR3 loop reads CASSLAVGWDSPLHF. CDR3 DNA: TGCGCCAGCAGCTTGGCCGTGGGGTGGGATTCACCCCTCCACTTT.

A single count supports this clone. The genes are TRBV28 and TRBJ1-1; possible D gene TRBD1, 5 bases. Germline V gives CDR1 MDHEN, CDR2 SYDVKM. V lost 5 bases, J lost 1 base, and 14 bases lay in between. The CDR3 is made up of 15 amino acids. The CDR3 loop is CASSPPGTGNTEAFF. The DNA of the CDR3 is TGTGCCAGCAGTCCCCCCGGGACGGGGAACACTGAAGCTTTCTTT.

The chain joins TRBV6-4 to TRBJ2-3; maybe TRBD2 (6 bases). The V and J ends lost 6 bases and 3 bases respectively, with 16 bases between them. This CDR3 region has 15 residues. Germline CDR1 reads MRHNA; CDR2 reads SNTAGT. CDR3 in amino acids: CASSPGGYSTDTQYF. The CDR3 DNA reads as TGTGCCAGCAGCCCCGGGGGATACTCAACAGATACGCAGTATTTT.

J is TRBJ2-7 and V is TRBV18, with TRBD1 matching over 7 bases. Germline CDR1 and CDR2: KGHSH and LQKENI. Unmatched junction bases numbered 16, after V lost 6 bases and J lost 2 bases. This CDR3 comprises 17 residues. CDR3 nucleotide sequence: TGTGCCAGCTCCCCAGTAGATTCCGGGACAGCGGCCTACGAGCAGTACTTC. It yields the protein CASSPVDSGTAAYEQYF.

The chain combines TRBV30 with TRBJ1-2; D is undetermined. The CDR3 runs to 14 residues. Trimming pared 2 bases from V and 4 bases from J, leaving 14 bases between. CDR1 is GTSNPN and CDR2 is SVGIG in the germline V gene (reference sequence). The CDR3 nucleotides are TGTGCCTGGAGTAGGTTTAAGCTCCCCTATGGCTACACCTTC. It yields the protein CAWSRFKLPYGYTF.

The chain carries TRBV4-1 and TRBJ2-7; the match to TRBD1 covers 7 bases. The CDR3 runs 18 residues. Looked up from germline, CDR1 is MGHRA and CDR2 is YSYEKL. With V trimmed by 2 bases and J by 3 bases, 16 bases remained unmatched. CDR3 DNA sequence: TGCGCCAGCAGCCAATTCAAAACCCGGACAGGTAAAGGCTACGAGCAGTACTTC. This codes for CASSQFKTRTGKGYEQYF.